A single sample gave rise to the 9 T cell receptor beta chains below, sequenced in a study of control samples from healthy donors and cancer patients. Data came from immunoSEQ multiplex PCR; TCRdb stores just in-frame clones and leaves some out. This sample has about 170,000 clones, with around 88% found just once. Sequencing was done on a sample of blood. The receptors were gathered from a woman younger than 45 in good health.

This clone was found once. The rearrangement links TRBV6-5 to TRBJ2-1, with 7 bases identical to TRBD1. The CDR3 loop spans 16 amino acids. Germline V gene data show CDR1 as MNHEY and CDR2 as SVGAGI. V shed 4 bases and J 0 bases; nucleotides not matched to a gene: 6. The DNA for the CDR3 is TGTGCCAGCAGTTCCCCGACAGGGAGCTCCTACAATGAGCAGTTCTTC. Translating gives CASSSPTGSSYNEQFF.

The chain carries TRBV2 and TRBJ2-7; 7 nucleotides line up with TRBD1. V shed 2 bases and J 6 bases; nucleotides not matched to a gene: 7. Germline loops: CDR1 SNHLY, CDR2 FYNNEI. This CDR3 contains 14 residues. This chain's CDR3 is CASSESQGLAEQYF. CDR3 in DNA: TGTGCCAGCAGTGAATCACAGGGGCTGGCCGAGCAGTACTTC.

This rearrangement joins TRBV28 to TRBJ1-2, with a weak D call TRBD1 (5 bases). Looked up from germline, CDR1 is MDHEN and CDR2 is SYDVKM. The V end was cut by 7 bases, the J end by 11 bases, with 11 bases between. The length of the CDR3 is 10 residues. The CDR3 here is CASNGGRYTF. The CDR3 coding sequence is TGTGCCAGCAATGGGGGGAGATACACCTTC.

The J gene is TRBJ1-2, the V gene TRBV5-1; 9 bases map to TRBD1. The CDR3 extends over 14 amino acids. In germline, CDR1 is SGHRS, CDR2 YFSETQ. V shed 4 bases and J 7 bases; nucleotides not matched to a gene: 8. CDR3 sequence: CASSQDRGASGYTF. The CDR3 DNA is TGCGCCAGCAGCCAGGACAGGGGAGCAAGTGGCTACACCTTC.

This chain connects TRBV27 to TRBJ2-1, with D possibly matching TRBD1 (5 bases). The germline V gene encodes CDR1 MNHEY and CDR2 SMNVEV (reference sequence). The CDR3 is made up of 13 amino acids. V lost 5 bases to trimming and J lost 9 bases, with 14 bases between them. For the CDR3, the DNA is TGTGCCAGCAGTCCCCGGGCTAGGGGTGAGCAGTTCTTC. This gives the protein CASSPRARGEQFF.

The CDR3 bases are TGCGCCAGCAGCCAAGAAGGCGCGGGGGGGCGAGGTGAGCAGTTCTTC. Translation: CASSQEGAGGRGEQFF. This rearrangement joins TRBV4-1 to TRBJ2-1; the match to TRBD2 covers 9 bases. Germline loops: CDR1 MGHRA, CDR2 YSYEKL. CDR3 length equals 16 residues. V lost 0 bases to trimming and J lost 9 bases; unmatched junction nucleotides: 9.

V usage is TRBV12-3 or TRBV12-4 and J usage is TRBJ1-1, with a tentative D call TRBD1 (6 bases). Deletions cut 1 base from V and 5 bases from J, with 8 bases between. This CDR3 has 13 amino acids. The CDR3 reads CASSLGGLTEAFF. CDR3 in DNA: TGTGCCAGCAGTTTAGGGGGGCTAACTGAAGCTTTCTTT.

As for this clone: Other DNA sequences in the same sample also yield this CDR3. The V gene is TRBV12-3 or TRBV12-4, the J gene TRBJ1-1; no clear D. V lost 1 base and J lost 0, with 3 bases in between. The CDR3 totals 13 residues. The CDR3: CASSLGVNTEAFF. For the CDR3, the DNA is TGTGCCAGCAGTTTAGGCGTGAACACTGAAGCTTTCTTT.

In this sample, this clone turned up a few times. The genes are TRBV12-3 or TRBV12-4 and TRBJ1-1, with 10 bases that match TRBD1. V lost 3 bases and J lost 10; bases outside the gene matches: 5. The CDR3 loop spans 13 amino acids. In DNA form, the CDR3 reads TGTGCCAGCAGTTTCGGGGACAGGGGAGGAGCTTTCTTT. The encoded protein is CASSFGDRGGAFF.